This TCR beta chain stems from a study of blood T cell repertoires in COVID-19. Study information: PBMCs, B-cell-depleted T cells, or T cells were the source of the cDNA or gDNA that made up the material.

The V gene's germline CDR1 is MGHRA and CDR2 YSYEKL. V lost 0 bases to trimming and J lost 9 bases, with 18 bases between them. This CDR3 has 16 residues. TCRdb's table, derived via immunoSEQ multiplex PCR, lists solely in-frame clones and lacks some. The sample yields roughly 100,000 clones, 65% to 90% seen once. Sequenced: peripheral blood. This receptor was taken from a man of 80 years or more with acute or convalescent COVID-19. The gene calls are TRBV4-1 and TRBJ1-5; D unresolved. CDR3 loop: CASSQDPTEGIRPQHF. The CDR3 bases are TGCGCCAGCAGCCAAGATCCCACAGAGGGAATTCGGCCCCAGCATTTT.